This is a list of T cell receptor beta chains from one sample in a study of blood T cell repertoires in COVID-19. Profiled with immunoSEQ multiplex PCR; TCRdb holds only in-frame clones, not every one. The sample includes 70,000 to 95,000 clones, 90% of them seen just once. The specimen sequenced was peripheral blood. Receptors originate from a human donor with active COVID-19. The donor label of this sample is uncertain. CDR3s include the opening cysteine and the closing phenylalanine or tryptophan. Fields, in order: V gene, J gene, CDR3 protein.

>TRBV27|TRBJ2-2
CASSLFGGELFF
>TRBV3-1/TRBV3-2|TRBJ1-2
CASSYTGFLYGYTF
>TRBV6-2/TRBV6-3|TRBJ1-1
CASSPWTANTEAFF
>TRBV12-3/TRBV12-4|TRBJ2-7
CASSRGSYEQYF
>TRBV7-9|TRBJ2-2
CASSLFHGAETGELFF
>TRBV7-2|TRBJ2-7
CASSSGVNSYEQYF
>TRBV5-1|TRBJ1-1
CASSQRSQGENTEAFF
>TRBV28|TRBJ2-7
CASREAGQGSYEQYF
>TRBV11-2|TRBJ2-7
CASSLESSGRVF
>TRBV6-6|TRBJ2-6
CASSHRRRDRGSGANVLTF
>TRBV6-5|TRBJ2-7
CASSYRRTSSYEQYF
>TRBV5-4|TRBJ1-4
CASSETPMREKLFF
>TRBV12-5|TRBJ2-3
CASSPGTDTQYF
>TRBV6-5|TRBJ2-6
CASNSFTVGANVLTF
>TRBV3-1/TRBV3-2|TRBJ2-1
CASSQDRGWGEQFF
>TRBV5-1|TRBJ2-3
CASSLSGQGPDTQYF
>TRBV5-1|TRBJ2-3
CASSSGVGTDTQYF
>TRBV2|TRBJ1-2
CASSVLDSYYGYTF
>TRBV6-2/TRBV6-3|TRBJ2-1
CASSPPLPQGFWEQFF
>TRBV24-1|TRBJ2-2
CATSDPSGGTNTGELFF
>TRBV2|TRBJ2-1
CASSELLSSYNEQFF
>TRBV5-4|TRBJ2-2
CASSLGTGLNTGELFF
>TRBV6-2/TRBV6-3|TRBJ2-2
CASSQQGAGELFF
>TRBV28|TRBJ1-6
CASRGSSVRESPLHF
>TRBV5-6|TRBJ1-1
CASNLRQNTEAFF
>TRBV27|TRBJ1-1
CASRQKTQNTEAFF
>TRBV2|TRBJ1-5
CASKGQVNQPQHF
>TRBV25-1|TRBJ1-6
CASSAATGNDSPLHF